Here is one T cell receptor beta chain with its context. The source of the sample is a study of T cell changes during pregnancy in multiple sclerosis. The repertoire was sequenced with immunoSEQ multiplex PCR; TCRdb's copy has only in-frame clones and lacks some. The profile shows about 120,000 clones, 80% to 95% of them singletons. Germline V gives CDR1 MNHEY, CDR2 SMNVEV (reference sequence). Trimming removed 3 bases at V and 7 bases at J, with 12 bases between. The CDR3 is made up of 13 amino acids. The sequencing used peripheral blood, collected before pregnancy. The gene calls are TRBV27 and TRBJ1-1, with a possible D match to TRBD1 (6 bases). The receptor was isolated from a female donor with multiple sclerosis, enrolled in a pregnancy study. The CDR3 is CASSFGQGIEAFF. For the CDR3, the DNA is TGTGCCAGCAGTTTTGGGCAGGGGATTGAAGCTTTCTTT.